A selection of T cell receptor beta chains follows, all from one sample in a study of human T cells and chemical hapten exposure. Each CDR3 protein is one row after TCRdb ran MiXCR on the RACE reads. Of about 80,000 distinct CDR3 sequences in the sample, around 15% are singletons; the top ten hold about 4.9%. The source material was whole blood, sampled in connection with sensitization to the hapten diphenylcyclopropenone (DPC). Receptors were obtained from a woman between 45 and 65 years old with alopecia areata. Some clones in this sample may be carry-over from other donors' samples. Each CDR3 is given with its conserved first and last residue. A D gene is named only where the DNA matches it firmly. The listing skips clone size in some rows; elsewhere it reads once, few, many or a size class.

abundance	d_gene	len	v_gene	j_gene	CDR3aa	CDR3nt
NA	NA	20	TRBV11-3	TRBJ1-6	CASSLSWGTERLGYNSPLHF	TGTGCCAGCAGCCTATCCTGGGGCACGGAGCGCCTTGGCTATAATTCACCCCTCCACTTT
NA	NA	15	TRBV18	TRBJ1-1	CASSPVREMNTEAFF	TGTGCCAGCTCACCTGTTAGGGAGATGAACACTGAAGCTTTCTTT
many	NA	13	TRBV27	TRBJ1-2	CASSRDGGYGYTF	TGTGCCAGCAGCCGCGATGGGGGATATGGCTACACCTTC
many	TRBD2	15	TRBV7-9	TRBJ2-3	CASSPWREAGDTQYF	TGTGCCAGCAGCCCTTGGCGGGAGGCGGGAGATACGCAGTATTTT
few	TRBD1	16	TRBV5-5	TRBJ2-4	CASSEPVATGAHIQYF	TGTGCCAGCAGCGAACCGGTTGCGACAGGGGCACACATTCAGTACTTC
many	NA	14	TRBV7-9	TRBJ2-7	CASSSGTDSYEQYF	TGTGCCAGCAGCTCCGGGACTGACAGCTACGAGCAGTACTTC
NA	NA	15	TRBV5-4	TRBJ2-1	CASSFGGGPAYEQFF	TGTGCCAGCAGCTTCGGCGGAGGGCCTGCATATGAGCAGTTCTTC
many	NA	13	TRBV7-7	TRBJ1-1	CASSLSENTEAFF	TGTGCCAGCAGCTTGAGTGAGAACACTGAAGCTTTCTTT
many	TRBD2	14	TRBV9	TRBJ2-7	CASSTGRVGDEQYF	TGTGCCAGCAGTACCGGGAGGGTCGGCGACGAGCAGTACTTC
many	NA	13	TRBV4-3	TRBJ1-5	CASGRFVNQPQHF	TGCGCCAGCGGCCGATTCGTCAATCAGCCCCAGCATTTT
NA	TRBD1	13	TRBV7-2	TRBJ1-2	CASSQGTVPGYTF	TGTGCCAGCAGCCAAGGGACAGTTCCTGGCTACACCTTC
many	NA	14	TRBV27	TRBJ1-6	CASSAWVHNSPLHF	TGTGCCAGCAGTGCCTGGGTCCATAATTCACCCCTCCACTTT
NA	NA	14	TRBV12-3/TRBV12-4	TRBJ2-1	CASSLGDSHNEQFF	TGTGCCAGCAGTTTAGGCGACTCACACAATGAGCAGTTCTTC
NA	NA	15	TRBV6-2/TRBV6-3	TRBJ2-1	CASSYRGPARYEQFF	TGTGCCAGCAGTTACCGGGGTCCAGCGAGGTATGAGCAGTTCTTC
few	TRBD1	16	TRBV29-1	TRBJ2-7	CSVGAQWTGKSYEQYF	TGCAGCGTAGGGGCGCAATGGACAGGGAAGTCGTACGAGCAGTACTTC
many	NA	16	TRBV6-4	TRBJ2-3	CASSDSFGRGGDTQYF	TGTGCCAGCAGTGACTCCTTCGGGAGAGGGGGAGATACGCAGTATTTT
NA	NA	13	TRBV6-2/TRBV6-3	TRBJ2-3	CASAPRSSDTQYF	TGTGCCAGCGCTCCCCGATCATCAGATACGCAGTATTTT
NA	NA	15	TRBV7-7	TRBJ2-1	CASSLAYARADEQFF	TGTGCCAGCAGCTTAGCCTACGCCCGTGCGGATGAGCAGTTCTTC
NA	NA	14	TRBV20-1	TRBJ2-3	CSARVQASTDTQYF	TGCAGTGCTAGAGTACAGGCTAGCACAGATACGCAGTATTTT
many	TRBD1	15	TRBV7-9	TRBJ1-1	CASSHNSRGPTEAFF	TGTGCCAGCAGCCATAACTCCAGGGGGCCCACTGAAGCTTTCTTT
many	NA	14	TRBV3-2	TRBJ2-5	CARVCGFTKETQYF	TGTGCCAGGGTATGTGGGTTCACGAAAGAGACCCAGTACTTC
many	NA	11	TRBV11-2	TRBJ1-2	CASSLAKSYTF	TGTGCCAGCAGCTTAGCCAAAAGCTACACCTTC
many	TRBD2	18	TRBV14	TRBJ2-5	CASSQLHGGTSSQETQYF	TGTGCCAGCAGCCAGCTACATGGGGGGACTAGCAGTCAAGAGACCCAGTACTTC
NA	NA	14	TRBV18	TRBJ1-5	CASSPMGVDQPQHF	TGTGCCAGCTCACCTATGGGGGTTGATCAGCCCCAGCATTTT
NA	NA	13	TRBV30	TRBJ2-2	CAWKDYEDGELFF	TGTGCCTGGAAGGATTATGAGGACGGGGAGCTGTTTTTT
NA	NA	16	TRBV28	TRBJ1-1	CASSSAGSIMNTEAFF	TGTGCCAGCAGTTCGGCAGGGAGTATCATGAACACTGAAGCTTTCTTT
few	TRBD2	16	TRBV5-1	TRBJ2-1	CASSDPPGLAVHEQFF	TGCGCCAGCAGCGATCCCCCGGGACTAGCCGTCCATGAGCAGTTCTTC
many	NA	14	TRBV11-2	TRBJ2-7	CASSPQGALGEQYF	TGTGCCAGCAGCCCACAGGGAGCTTTGGGCGAGCAGTACTTC
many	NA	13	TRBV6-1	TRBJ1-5	CASSDTGYQPQHF	TGTGCCAGCAGTGATACAGGGTATCAGCCCCAGCATTTT
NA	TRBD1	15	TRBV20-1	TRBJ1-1	CSARRDSLLDTEAFF	TGCAGTGCGCGCCGGGACAGTTTATTGGACACTGAAGCTTTCTTT
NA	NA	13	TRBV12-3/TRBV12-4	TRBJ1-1	CASSLNLDTEAFF	TGTGCCAGCAGTTTGAACCTGGACACTGAAGCTTTCTTT
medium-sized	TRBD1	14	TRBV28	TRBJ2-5	CAINRGTPQETQYF	TGTGCCATAAACAGGGGGACCCCTCAAGAGACCCAGTACTTC
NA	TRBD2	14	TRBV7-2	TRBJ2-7	CASSFTSGAYEQYF	TGTGCCAGCAGCTTTACTAGCGGGGCCTACGAGCAGTACTTC